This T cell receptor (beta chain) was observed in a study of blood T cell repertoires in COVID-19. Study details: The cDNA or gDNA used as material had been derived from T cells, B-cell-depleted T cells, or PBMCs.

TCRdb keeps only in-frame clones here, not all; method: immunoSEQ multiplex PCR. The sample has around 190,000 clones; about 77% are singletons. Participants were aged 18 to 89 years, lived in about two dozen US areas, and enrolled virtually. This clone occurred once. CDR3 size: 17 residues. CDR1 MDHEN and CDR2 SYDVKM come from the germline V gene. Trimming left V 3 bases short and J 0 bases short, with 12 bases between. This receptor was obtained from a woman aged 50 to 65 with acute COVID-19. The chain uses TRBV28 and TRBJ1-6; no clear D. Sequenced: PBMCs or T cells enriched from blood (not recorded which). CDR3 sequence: CASSFETVRSYNSPLHF. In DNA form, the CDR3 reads TGTGCCAGCAGTTTCGAAACAGTTCGCTCCTATAATTCACCCCTCCACTTT.